This T cell receptor (beta chain) was recorded in a study of blood T cell repertoires in COVID-19. The data were produced by immunoSEQ multiplex PCR, yet TCRdb's version contains in-frame clones alone and is incomplete. The data hold 190,000 or so clones, with about nine tenths observed a single time. CDR3 length: 15 residues. Looked up from germline, CDR1 is KGHSH and CDR2 is LQKENI. V was trimmed by 5 bases and J by 0 bases, leaving 11 bases between them. This chain links TRBV18 with TRBJ1-5; perhaps TRBD1 as D (6 bases). Sequences were obtained from peripheral blood. The TCR was taken from a woman aged 70-85 years with acute or convalescent COVID-19. CDR3 in amino acids: CASSKDRDSNQPQHF. The CDR3 nucleotides read TGTGCCAGCTCAAAGGACAGAGATAGCAATCAGCCCCAGCATTTT.